The 18 T cell receptor beta chains given below trace back to one sample, sequenced in a study of blood T cell repertoires in COVID-19. Assay: immunoSEQ multiplex PCR; the TCRdb copy retains only in-frame clones and omits some. The table records more than 150,000 clones, approximately 88% of them present only once. Sequences were obtained from peripheral blood. All receptors come from a man aged 60 to 75 with acute or convalescent COVID-19.

The chain employs TRBV5-5 and TRBJ2-1; possibly TRBD2 for D (5 bases). Germline CDR1 and CDR2: SGHKS and YYEKEE (reference sequence). Trimming took 4 bases from V and 10 from J, leaving 9 bases between them. This CDR3 comprises 11 residues. DNA of the CDR3: TGTGCCAGCAGCATGAGGGAAGAGCAGTTCTTC. Protein sequence: CASSMREEQFF.

The rearrangement uses TRBV29-1 and TRBJ1-4, with a possible D match to TRBD1 (5 bases). The germline V gene has CDR1 SQVTM and CDR2 ANQGSEA. The CDR3 contains 13 residues. V was trimmed by 4 bases and J by 7 bases, leaving 13 bases between them. The CDR3 protein is CSVARREGEKLFF. The CDR3, as DNA: TGCAGCGTTGCCCGCAGGGAAGGTGAAAAACTGTTTTTT.

This rearrangement joins TRBV5-5 to TRBJ1-5, with 8 bases that match TRBD1. CDR3 length: 19 amino acids. Looked up from germline, CDR1 is SGHKS and CDR2 is YYEKEE (reference sequence). Trimming cost V 0 bases and J 0 bases; bases outside gene matches: 11. This CDR3 reads CASSLAVGQEANSNQPQHF. The CDR3 DNA reads TGTGCCAGCAGCTTGGCCGTGGGACAGGAGGCGAATAGCAATCAGCCCCAGCATTTT. Together with reference TRBV5-5 and TRBJ1-5, the CDR3 gives the full variable domain: DAGVTQSPTHLIKTRGQQVTLRCSPISGHKSVSWYQQVLGQGPQFIFQYYEKEERGRGNFPDRFSARQFPNYSSELNVNALLLGDSALYLCASSLAVGQEANSNQPQHFGDGTRLSIL.

The chain is built from TRBV6-4 and TRBJ2-3, with D perhaps matching TRBD2 (5 bases). Germline V gene sequence: CDR1 MRHNA, CDR2 SNTAGT. The CDR3 extends over 14 amino acids. V was trimmed by 2 bases and J by 8 bases, leaving 14 bases between them. CDR3 sequence reads: CASSDLTRSRTQYF. CDR3 in DNA: TGTGCCAGCAGTGACCTTACTAGGAGTCGTACGCAGTATTTT.

The chain is built from TRBV12-3 or TRBV12-4 and TRBJ1-1; D remains ambiguous. This CDR3 has 11 residues. The germline V and J ends were trimmed by 4 bases and 3 bases, with 3 bases remaining between them. The CDR3: CASSYYTEAFF. CDR3 coding DNA: TGTGCCAGCAGTTACTACACTGAAGCTTTCTTT.

V gene TRBV7-9 combines with J gene TRBJ1-2; 8 bases align to TRBD1. The CDR3 spans 16 residues. V lost 5 bases and J lost 2; bases outside the gene matches: 10. CDR1 is SEHNR and CDR2 is FQNEAQ in the germline V gene (reference sequence). The CDR3 region is CASSPFSGQGNYGYTF. As DNA, the CDR3 is TGTGCCAGCAGCCCCTTCTCCGGACAGGGAAACTATGGCTACACCTTC. Drawing the rest from reference TRBV7-9 and TRBJ1-2, the complete variable domain is DTGVSQNPRHKITKRGQNVTFRCDPISEHNRLYWYRQTLGQGPEFLTYFQNEAQLEKSRLLSDRFSAERPKGSFSTLEIQRTEQGDSAMYLCASSPFSGQGNYGYTFGSGTRLTVV.

This sequence joins TRBV12-3 or TRBV12-4 and TRBJ2-3; D ambiguous. V lost 9 bases and J 6 bases, leaving 7 bases between the germline ends. The CDR3 loop spans 10 amino acids. The CDR3 reads CASKLDTQYF. The CDR3, as DNA: TGTGCCAGTAAATTGGATACGCAGTATTTT.

The V call is TRBV5-8, the J call TRBJ1-4; 7 nucleotides align to TRBD1. The V gene's germline CDR1 is SGHTS and CDR2 YDEGEE. Trimming removed 1 base from V and 6 bases from J; junction bases left unmatched: 12. CDR3 length: 17 amino acids. CDR3 sequence (DNA): TGTGCCAGCAGCTTGTTTCGTGGGACAGAGTCATATGAAAAACTGTTTTTT. This codes for CASSLFRGTESYEKLFF. The full variable domain, in which reference TRBV5-8 and TRBJ1-4 provide the parts outside the CDR3, is EAGVTQSPTHLIKTRGQQATLRCSPISGHTSVYWYQQALGLGLQFLLWYDEGEERNRGNFPPRFSGRQFPNYSSELNVNALELEDSALYLCASSLFRGTESYEKLFFGSGTQLSVL.

This clone was seen only a few times. V is TRBV12-3 or TRBV12-4 and J is TRBJ1-1, with 8 bases that match TRBD1. The CDR3 sequence is 13 residues long. Trimming took 6 bases from V and 7 from J; bases not matched to a gene: 7. The CDR3 loop is CASRDTGGSEAFF. The CDR3, as DNA: TGTGCCAGCAGGGACACAGGGGGAAGTGAAGCTTTCTTT.

This clone has a single count. The chain combines TRBV7-3 with TRBJ2-1; TRBD2 might be the D (7 bases). Trimming pared 5 bases from V and 10 bases from J, leaving 12 bases between. Germline values: CDR1 SGHTA, CDR2 FQGTGA. CDR3 length: 12 residues. The CDR3 protein is CASSPGGREQFF. The CDR3 DNA is TGTGCCAGCAGCCCGGGGGGCCGGGAGCAGTTCTTC.

The chain is built from TRBV6-6 and TRBJ1-2; 11 positions agree with TRBD1. This CDR3 region has 15 residues. In germline, CDR1 is MNHNY, CDR2 SVGAGI (reference sequence). J lost 6 bases, V lost 2 bases, and 5 bases had no gene match. The CDR3 loop reads CASSYTQGQGDGYTF. The CDR3 coding sequence is TGTGCCAGCAGTTACACCCAGGGACAGGGGGATGGCTACACCTTC.

V and J are TRBV6-5 and TRBJ1-2, with 9 bases identical to TRBD1. The trim removed 5 bases at V and 6 bases at J, leaving 4 bases unmatched. Per the germline V gene, CDR1 is MNHEY and CDR2 is SVGAGI. This CDR3 is built from 13 residues. The CDR3 reads CASSPGTGNGYTF. The CDR3 coding sequence is TGTGCCAGCAGTCCTGGGACAGGGAATGGCTACACCTTC.

The gene calls are TRBV6-1 and TRBJ2-7, with D possibly being TRBD1 (6 bases). This CDR3 is 14 amino acids long. Trimming took 2 bases from V and 5 from J, leaving 13 bases between them. In germline, CDR1 is MNHNS, CDR2 SASEGT. CDR3 in DNA: TGTGCCAGCAGTGAAATGGGGGCGCGGAACGAGCAGTACTTC. Translation: CASSEMGARNEQYF.

J is TRBJ2-5 and V is TRBV9; 7 bases agree with TRBD1. V gave up 4 bases and J gave up 0 bases; unmatched junction bases: 3. The CDR3 consists of 14 residues. Germline CDR1 is SGDLS and CDR2 is YYNGEE. The CDR3 DNA is TGTGCCAGCAGCCAACAGGGGCACCAAGAGACCCAGTACTTC. Its protein product is CASSQQGHQETQYF.

This chain uses TRBV3-1 (or the pseudogene TRBV3-2) with TRBJ2-1; 9 bases are a match to TRBD1. Losses at the gene ends were 5 bases for V and 7 bases for J; bases not matched to a gene: 12. The CDR3 covers 16 residues. Looked up from germline, CDR1 is LGHDT and CDR2 is YNNKEL (reference sequence). The DNA for the CDR3 is TGTGCCAGCAGCATTAGGACAGGGGTTGTTGGTAATGAGCAGTTCTTC. It encodes CASSIRTGVVGNEQFF.

With respect to this clone: The junction does not match germline at one end; this may be a read error. J is TRBJ2-1 and V is TRBV7-7, with 8 bases aligning to TRBD1. The CDR3 totals 15 residues. Germline CDR1 reads SSHAT; CDR2 reads FNYEAQ (reference sequence). The chain's CDR3 is CASSPQGARNNEQFF. In nucleotides, the CDR3 is TGTGCTAGCAGCCCCCAGGGGGCTCGGAACAATGAGCAGTTCTTC.

The chain employs TRBV2 and TRBJ2-3; 13 bases align to TRBD2. Germline trimming cut 6 bases from V and 4 bases from J; bases unmatched to any gene: 7. The length of the CDR3 is 16 residues. In germline, CDR1 is SNHLY, CDR2 FYNNEI. The CDR3 nucleotides are TGTGCCAGCAGGGCCGGGACTAGCGGGGCGGCAGATACGCAGTATTTT. As protein: CASRAGTSGAADTQYF.

CDR3 DNA sequence: TGTGCCAGCACCGCCGGCGGGGGAGGTTACTACGAGCAGTACTTC. This encodes CASTAGGGGYYEQYF. The chain carries TRBV2 and TRBJ2-7, with 7 nucleotides matching TRBD2. Looked up from germline, CDR1 is SNHLY and CDR2 is FYNNEI. The CDR3 spans 15 residues. V was pared by 7 bases and J by 3 bases, with 12 bases of the junction left unmatched.